Below are 31 T cell receptor beta chains sequenced from a single sample in a study of spatial heterogeneity in lung cancer (dated by TCRdb to the late 2010s). Receptor libraries were prepared by 5' RACE. The instrument was a NextSeq 500. In-frame beta chains were kept once TCRdb had trimmed the public reads at Q25 with fastp and called clones with MiXCR. Each CDR3 protein appears once, grouped with its most common genes and DNA. Within this sample are tens of thousands of distinct CDR3 sequences, with 13% of them counted one time only. Jointly, the top ten make up over 5.5% of the sample. The time point tag for this specimen amounts to: sample taken at primary tumor resection. Without any cell sorting, TCR sequencing was performed on whole RNA extracted either from tumor and nontumor lung tissue or from cryopreserved PBMC samples. The sequencing here drew on PBMCs, taken at surgery. These receptors all come from a male donor with early-stage non-small cell lung cancer.

The chain combines TRBV5-1 with TRBJ1-5; D is possibly TRBD1 (6 bases). This CDR3 is 15 amino acids long. The V gene lost 3 bases and the J gene lost 3 bases, with 13 bases spanning the gap. Looked up from germline, CDR1 is SGHRS and CDR2 is YFSETQ. CDR3 sequence reads: CASSSHAGDNQPQHF. In DNA, the CDR3 is TGCGCCAGCAGCTCCCACGCAGGGGACAATCAGCCCCAGCATTTT.

This clonotype appeared many times. The V and J genes are TRBV3-1 and TRBJ2-7; TRBD1 matches at 8 bases. The J segment lost 3 bases and the V segment lost 1 base, leaving 8 bases of the junction unmatched. The germline gives CDR1 LGHDT, CDR2 YNNKEL (reference sequence). The CDR3 loop spans 16 amino acids. Here the CDR3 DNA reads TGTGCCAGCAGCCAAGGTATCTCCGGGACAGGCTACGAGCAGTACTTC. Translation: CASSQGISGTGYEQYF.

This clonotype appeared a few times. The J gene is TRBJ1-2, the V gene TRBV30, with D perhaps TRBD1 (5 bases). Germline values: CDR1 GTSNPN, CDR2 SVGIG (reference sequence). V lost 5 bases and J lost 5, with 15 bases in between. The CDR3 consists of 13 residues. Here the CDR3 DNA reads TGTGCCTGGGACCCGGGACCGGGGTATGGCTACACCTTC. Amino acid sequence: CAWDPGPGYGYTF. Full variable domain (remainder filled in from reference TRBV30 and TRBJ1-2): SQTIHQWPATLVQPVGSPLSLECTVEGTSNPNLYWYRQAAGRGLQLLFYSVGIGQISSEVPQNLSASRPQDRQFILSSKKLLLSDSGFYLCAWDPGPGYGYTFGSGTRLTVV.

The chain carries TRBV20-1 and TRBJ2-1, with 8 positions matching TRBD1. Germline-derived CDR1 and CDR2 are DFQATT and SNEGSKA (reference sequence). The ends lost 6 bases at V and 5 bases at J; junction bases unmatched: 12. This CDR3 contains 15 residues. CDR3 residues: CSANPWTGTHNEQFF. In DNA form, the CDR3 reads TGCAGTGCAAATCCGTGGACAGGGACCCACAATGAGCAGTTCTTC.

This clonotype came up many times. V usage is TRBV5-1 and J usage is TRBJ2-1; D call uncertain. Germline assignment: CDR1 SGHRS and CDR2 YFSETQ. Between the trimmed V and J ends, which lost 0 bases and 7 bases, there was a span of 8 bases. This CDR3 has 13 residues. CDR3 in DNA: TGCGCCAGCAGCTTGGGGACGCGAAATGAGCAGTTCTTC. This translates into CASSLGTRNEQFF.

This clonotype was detected only a few times. This chain links TRBV5-1 with TRBJ2-3; D tentatively reads TRBD1 or TRBD2 (5 bases each). Germline lookup yields CDR1 SGHRS and CDR2 YFSETQ. Trimming removed 3 bases at V and 3 bases at J, with 14 bases between. The CDR3 runs to 15 residues. CDR3: CASSWGRGFTDTQYF. CDR3 coding DNA: TGCGCCAGCAGCTGGGGGAGAGGGTTTACAGATACGCAGTATTTT.

At least ten counts were recorded for this clonotype. The rearrangement uses TRBV5-1 and TRBJ2-7, with a tentative D call TRBD1 (6 bases). This CDR3 comprises 13 residues. V dropped 2 bases and J dropped 5 bases, with 11 bases sitting between them. Germline V gives CDR1 SGHRS, CDR2 YFSETQ. CDR3 region: CASSFTGRHEQYF. CDR3 coding DNA: TGCGCCAGCAGCTTCACAGGGCGACACGAGCAGTACTTC.

This chain connects TRBV20-1 to TRBJ2-3; 7 bases line up with TRBD2. The CDR3 runs 14 residues. Germline V gene data show CDR1 as DFQATT and CDR2 as SNEGSKA (reference sequence). V lost 3 bases to trimming and J lost 5 bases; unmatched junction nucleotides: 8. The CDR3 nucleotides read TGCAGTGCTAGTGTTGGGAGGGCTCTAGATACGCAGTATTTT. Translated: CSASVGRALDTQYF.

In this sample, this clonotype turned up a few times. The rearrangement links TRBV5-1 to TRBJ2-3; D is ambiguous. Trimming stripped 5 bases from V and 6 bases from J, with 13 bases between. The V gene's germline CDR1 is SGHRS and CDR2 YFSETQ. CDR3 size: 13 residues. CDR3 bases: TGCGCCAGCAGGGGATCGACGAGTGATACGCAGTATTTT. It specifies CASRGSTSDTQYF.

This clonotype was observed a handful of times. The chain is built from TRBV24-1 and TRBJ1-5, with 7 bases lining up with TRBD1. The CDR3 runs to 14 residues. Germline lookup yields CDR1 KGHDR and CDR2 SFDVKD. Trimming at V came to 4 bases and at J to 5 bases, leaving 4 bases not matched to a gene. CDR3 amino acids: CATSEPGGHQPQHF. Written as DNA, the CDR3 is TGTGCCACCAGTGAGCCAGGGGGTCATCAGCCCCAGCATTTT.

The chain links TRBV5-6 to TRBJ2-2, with D possibly called TRBD1 or TRBD2 (5 bases each). V was shortened by 0 bases and J by 2 bases, with 11 bases between the two germline ends. The germline gives CDR1 SGHDT, CDR2 YYEEEE. The length of the CDR3 is 16 residues. This chain's CDR3 is CASSLDLGPNTGELFF. DNA for the CDR3: TGTGCCAGCAGCTTGGATTTGGGACCCAACACCGGGGAGCTGTTTTTT.

This clonotype was seen a handful of times. This chain connects TRBV10-2 to TRBJ2-1; 12 positions agree with TRBD2. Looked up from germline, CDR1 is WSHSY and CDR2 is SAAADI. The trim removed 3 bases at V and 6 bases at J, leaving 6 bases unmatched. This CDR3 contains 16 residues. The CDR3 protein is CASSEPSGRAGNEQFF. The CDR3 nucleotides read TGCGCCAGCAGTGAACCTAGCGGGAGGGCAGGCAATGAGCAGTTCTTC.

This clonotype turned up a few times. This chain connects TRBV5-4 to TRBJ2-7, with a weak D call TRBD1 (6 bases). The germline V and J ends were trimmed by 2 bases and 2 bases, with 11 bases remaining between them. The CDR3 is 14 amino acids. Germline V gene sequence: CDR1 SGHNT, CDR2 YYREEE (reference sequence). CDR3 region: CASSFAGQTYEQYF. CDR3 bases: TGTGCCAGCAGCTTCGCCGGACAGACCTACGAGCAGTACTTC.

This clonotype was picked up a small number of times. The V and J genes are TRBV20-1 and TRBJ2-7, with D possibly TRBD1 on 5 matching bases. V was shortened by 6 bases and J by 4 bases, with 19 bases between the two germline ends. From germline, CDR1 is DFQATT and CDR2 SNEGSKA (reference sequence). The CDR3 length is 14 residues. This chain's CDR3 is CSARASPPAYEQYF. For the CDR3, the DNA is TGCAGTGCCAGGGCATCCCCCCCCGCATACGAGCAGTACTTC.

The chain carries TRBV24-1 and TRBJ2-1; 10 positions match TRBD2. V shed 2 bases, J shed 4 bases, and the junction held 4 bases outside the gene matches. Germline CDR1 reads KGHDR; CDR2 reads SFDVKD. This CDR3 is built from 16 residues. This chain's CDR3 is CATSDSRLAGYNEQFF. The CDR3 DNA is TGTGCCACCAGTGATTCGAGACTAGCGGGTTACAATGAGCAGTTCTTC.

At least ten counts were recorded for this clonotype. This rearrangement joins TRBV5-5 to TRBJ2-5; D unresolved. V dropped 7 bases and J dropped 0 bases, with 4 bases sitting between them. This CDR3 has 11 residues. Germline CDR1 reads SGHKS; CDR2 reads YYEKEE (reference sequence). Here the CDR3 DNA reads TGTGCCAGCTCTTACCAAGAGACCCAGTACTTC. Translation gives CASSYQETQYF.

The table lists this clonotype with many counts. The chain uses TRBV5-1 and TRBJ2-2, with 7 bases that match TRBD1. V was pared by 6 bases and J by 5 bases, with 10 bases of the junction left unmatched. Germline-derived CDR1 and CDR2 are SGHRS and YFSETQ. This CDR3 has 15 amino acids. CDR3 loop: CASTFGATGTGELFF. The CDR3 bases are TGCGCCAGCACCTTTGGGGCGACAGGGACCGGGGAGCTGTTTTTT.

This chain connects TRBV9 to TRBJ2-3; 10 positions match TRBD1. CDR3 size: 13 residues. With V trimmed by 2 bases and J by 8 bases, 2 bases remained unmatched. Germline loops: CDR1 SGDLS, CDR2 YYNGEE. CDR3 amino acids: CASSVGQGSTQYF. The CDR3 DNA follows: TGTGCCAGCAGCGTGGGACAGGGGAGTACGCAGTATTTT.

This clonotype was counted at least ten times. The chain couples TRBV20-1 to TRBJ2-3, with 11 positions matching TRBD2. The ends lost 6 bases at V and 2 bases at J; junction bases unmatched: 4. The CDR3 spans 14 residues. From germline, CDR1 is DFQATT and CDR2 SNEGSKA (reference sequence). Here the CDR3 DNA reads TGCAGTGCGCCGACTAGCGGGAACACAGATACGCAGTATTTT. Translated, it gives CSAPTSGNTDTQYF.

This clonotype was seen a handful of times. J is TRBJ2-4 and V is TRBV5-1; D is possibly TRBD2 (5 bases). This CDR3 has 14 residues. Germline CDR1 reads SGHRS; CDR2 reads YFSETQ. V lost 3 bases and J 1 base, leaving 8 bases between the germline ends. The CDR3 region has the DNA TGCGCCAGCAGCTCGGACTTGGCCAAAAACATTCAGTACTTC. It is translated as CASSSDLAKNIQYF. The full variable domain, completed using reference TRBV5-1 and TRBJ2-4, is KAGVTQTPRYLIKTRGQQVTLSCSPISGHRSVSWYQQTPGQGLQFLFEYFSETQRNKGNFPGRFSGRQFSNSRSEMNVSTLELGDSALYLCASSSDLAKNIQYFGAGTRLSVL.

This clonotype was detected ten times or more. The chain carries TRBV3-1 and TRBJ1-1, with D possibly being TRBD1 (5 bases). Deletions cut 1 base from V and 5 bases from J, with 11 bases between. The CDR3 loop spans 14 amino acids. Germline CDR1 and CDR2: LGHDT and YNNKEL (reference sequence). CDR3 sequence (DNA): TGTGCCAGCAGCCAAGCAGGTCCAGGGACTGAAGCTTTCTTT. Protein product: CASSQAGPGTEAFF.

Here the CDR3 reads CAISEASGISTGELFF. The CDR3 DNA is TGTGCCATCAGTGAGGCTAGCGGGATCTCCACCGGGGAGCTGTTTTTT. The gene calls are TRBV10-3 and TRBJ2-2, with 9 bases matching TRBD2. This CDR3 region has 16 residues. Germline V gene sequence: CDR1 ENHRY, CDR2 SYGVKD. V dropped 2 bases and J dropped 4; count of bases not matched to a gene: 5.

Here the CDR3 reads CSARDSGRAPTPSHEQYF. In DNA form, the CDR3 reads TGCAGTGCTAGAGATTCGGGAAGGGCCCCCACTCCTTCCCACGAGCAGTACTTC. This rearrangement joins TRBV20-1 to TRBJ2-7, with D perhaps TRBD2 (5 bases). Between the trimmed V and J ends, which lost 0 bases and 5 bases, there was a span of 26 bases. Germline V gene sequence: CDR1 DFQATT, CDR2 SNEGSKA (reference sequence). This CDR3 is 18 amino acids long.

This clonotype turned up a few times. The chain links TRBV5-1 to TRBJ1-2; the D gene is possibly TRBD1 (5 bases). Germline values: CDR1 SGHRS, CDR2 YFSETQ. V dropped 0 bases and J dropped 6 bases, with 15 bases sitting between them. This CDR3 is built from 15 residues. CDR3 region: CASSLGPGRGDGYTF. CDR3 DNA: TGCGCCAGCAGCTTGGGGCCGGGACGAGGGGATGGCTACACCTTC.

J is TRBJ2-7 and V is TRBV14; TRBD2 agrees at 8 bases. The CDR3 runs 15 residues. With 1 base clipped from V and 5 bases from J, the junction kept 7 bases outside the gene matches. CDR1 SGHDN and CDR2 FVKESK come from the germline V gene. CDR3 region: CASSQVAGYPHEQYF. The CDR3 DNA follows: TGTGCCAGCAGCCAAGTAGCGGGATATCCCCACGAGCAGTACTTC.

This clonotype was observed at least ten times. DNA for the CDR3: TGCAGCGTTGGGTGGACAGCATCCTACGAGCAGTACTTC. The encoded protein is CSVGWTASYEQYF. This chain links TRBV29-1 with TRBJ2-7; maybe TRBD1 (6 bases). Germline V gene lookup returns CDR1 SQVTM and CDR2 ANQGSEA. V was clipped by 4 bases and J by 1 base, with 11 bases between them. This CDR3 has 13 amino acids.

This clonotype was seen only a few times. J is TRBJ1-2 and V is TRBV5-4; TRBD1 matches 9 bases. Germline V gene data show CDR1 as SGHNT and CDR2 as YYREEE (reference sequence). Trimming at V came to 4 bases and at J to 6 bases, leaving 16 bases not matched to a gene. CDR3 length equals 17 residues. In DNA form, the CDR3 reads TGTGCCAGCAGCCAAGTGGTGGTGGACAGGGGAAGGGATGGCTACACCTTC. Translation gives CASSQVVVDRGRDGYTF.

The table lists this clonotype with a few counts. The gene calls are TRBV20-1 and TRBJ1-1; a possible D gene is TRBD1 (6 bases). Trimming removed 0 bases from V and 3 bases from J, with 14 bases in between. Germline loops: CDR1 DFQATT, CDR2 SNEGSKA (reference sequence). This CDR3 comprises 15 residues. Here the CDR3 DNA reads TGCAGTGCTAGAGATTGGAAAGGGGGAGACACTGAAGCTTTCTTT. It is translated as CSARDWKGGDTEAFF.

Ten or more counts support this clonotype. J is TRBJ1-1 and V is TRBV6-6, with 7 bases that match TRBD1. There are 17 residues in the CDR3. After removal of 6 bases from V and 1 base from J, the junction contained 14 bases not matched to a gene. Germline V gene lookup returns CDR1 MNHNY and CDR2 SVGAGI (reference sequence). The CDR3 reads CASRPPPTGRGNTEAFF. CDR3 in DNA: TGTGCCAGCAGACCCCCTCCGACAGGGCGGGGGAACACTGAAGCTTTCTTT.

This sequence joins TRBV11-2 and TRBJ2-5, with 7 bases that match TRBD2. Germline values: CDR1 SGHAT, CDR2 FQNNGV. The CDR3 consists of 13 residues. With 1 base clipped from V and 6 bases from J, the junction kept 2 bases outside the gene matches. Here the CDR3 reads CASSLGEGQTQYF. As DNA, the CDR3 is TGTGCCAGCAGCTTAGGGGAGGGTCAGACCCAGTACTTC.

This chain's CDR3 is CSARELGGPSTDTQYF. CDR3 DNA: TGCAGTGCTAGAGAATTAGGCGGCCCGAGCACAGATACGCAGTATTTT. The chain employs TRBV20-1 and TRBJ2-3; D remains ambiguous. V lost 0 bases and J 0 bases, leaving 13 bases between the germline ends. The V gene's germline CDR1 is DFQATT and CDR2 SNEGSKA (reference sequence). This CDR3 has 16 residues.